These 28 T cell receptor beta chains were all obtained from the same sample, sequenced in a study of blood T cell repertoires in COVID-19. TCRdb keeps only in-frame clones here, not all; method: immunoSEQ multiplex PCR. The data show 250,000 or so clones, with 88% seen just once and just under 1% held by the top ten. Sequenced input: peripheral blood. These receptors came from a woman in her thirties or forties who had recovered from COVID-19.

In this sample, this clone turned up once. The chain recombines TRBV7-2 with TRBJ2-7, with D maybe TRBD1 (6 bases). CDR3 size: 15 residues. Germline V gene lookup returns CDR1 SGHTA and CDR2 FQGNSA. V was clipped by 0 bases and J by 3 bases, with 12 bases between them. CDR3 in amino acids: CASSLAGGGGYEQYV. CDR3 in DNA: TGTGCCAGCAGCTTAGCTGGGGGCGGTGGCTACGAGCAGTACGTC.

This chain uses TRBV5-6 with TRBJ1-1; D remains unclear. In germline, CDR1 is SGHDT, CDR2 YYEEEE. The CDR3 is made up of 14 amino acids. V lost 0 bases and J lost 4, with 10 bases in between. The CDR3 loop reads CASSLVGGSTEAFF. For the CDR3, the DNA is TGTGCCAGCAGCTTGGTTGGCGGGAGCACTGAAGCTTTCTTT.

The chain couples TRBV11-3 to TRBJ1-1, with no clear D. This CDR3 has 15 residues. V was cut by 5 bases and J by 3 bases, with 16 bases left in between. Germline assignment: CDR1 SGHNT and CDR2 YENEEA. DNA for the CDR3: TGTGCCAGCAGCCCCCCGGGTCGGGGATACACTGAAGCTTTCTTT. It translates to CASSPPGRGYTEAFF. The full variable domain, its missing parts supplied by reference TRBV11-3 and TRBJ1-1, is EAGVVQSPRYKIIEKKQPVAFWCNPISGHNTLYWYLQNLGQGPELLIRYENEEAVDDSQLPKDRFSAERLKGVDSTLKIQPAELGDSAVYLCASSPPGRGYTEAFFGQGTRLTVV.

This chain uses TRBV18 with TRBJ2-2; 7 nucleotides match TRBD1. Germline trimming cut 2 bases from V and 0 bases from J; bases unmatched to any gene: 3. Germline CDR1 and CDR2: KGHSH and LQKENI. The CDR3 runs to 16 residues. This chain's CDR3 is CASSPRGTANTGELFF. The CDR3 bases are TGTGCCAGCTCACCAAGGGGGACAGCGAACACCGGGGAGCTGTTTTTT. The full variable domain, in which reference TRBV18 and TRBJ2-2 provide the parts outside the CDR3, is NAGVMQNPRHLVRRRGQEARLRCSPMKGHSHVYWYRQLPEEGLKFMVYLQKENIIDESGMPKERFSAEFPKEGPSILRIQQVVRGDSAAYFCASSPRGTANTGELFFGEGSRLTVL.

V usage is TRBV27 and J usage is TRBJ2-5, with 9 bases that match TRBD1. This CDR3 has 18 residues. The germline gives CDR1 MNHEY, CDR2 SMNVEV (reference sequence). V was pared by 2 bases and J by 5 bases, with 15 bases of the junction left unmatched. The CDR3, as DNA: TGTGCCAGCAGTTTACGGGCAAGCTGGGGGACAGGGCGGGAGACCCAGTACTTC. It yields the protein CASSLRASWGTGRETQYF.

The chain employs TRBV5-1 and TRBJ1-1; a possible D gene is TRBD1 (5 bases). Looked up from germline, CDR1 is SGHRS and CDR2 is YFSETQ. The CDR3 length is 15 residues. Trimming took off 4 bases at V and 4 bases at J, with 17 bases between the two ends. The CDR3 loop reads CASSTVRAGPTEAFF. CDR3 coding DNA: TGCGCCAGCAGCACGGTCAGGGCCGGTCCCACTGAAGCTTTCTTT.

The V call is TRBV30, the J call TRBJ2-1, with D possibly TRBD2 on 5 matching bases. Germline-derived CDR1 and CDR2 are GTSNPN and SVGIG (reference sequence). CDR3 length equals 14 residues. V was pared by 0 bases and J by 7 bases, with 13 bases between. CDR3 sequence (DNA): TGTGCCTGGAGTGTAGCGGTACCTGTGAATGAGCAGTTCTTC. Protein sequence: CAWSVAVPVNEQFF.

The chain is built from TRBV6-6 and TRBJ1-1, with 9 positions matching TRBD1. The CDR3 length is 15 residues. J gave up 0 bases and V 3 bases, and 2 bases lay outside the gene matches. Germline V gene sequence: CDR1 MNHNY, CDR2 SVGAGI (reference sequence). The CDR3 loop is CASSYGTGLNTEAFF. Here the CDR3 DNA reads TGTGCCAGCAGTTATGGGACAGGGCTGAACACTGAAGCTTTCTTT.

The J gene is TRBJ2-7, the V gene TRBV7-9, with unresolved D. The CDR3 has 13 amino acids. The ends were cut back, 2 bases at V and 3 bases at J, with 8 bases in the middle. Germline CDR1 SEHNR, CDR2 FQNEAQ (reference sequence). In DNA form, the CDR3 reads TGTGCCAGCAGCTTAAGTGGCGGCTACGAGCAGTACTTC. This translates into CASSLSGGYEQYF.

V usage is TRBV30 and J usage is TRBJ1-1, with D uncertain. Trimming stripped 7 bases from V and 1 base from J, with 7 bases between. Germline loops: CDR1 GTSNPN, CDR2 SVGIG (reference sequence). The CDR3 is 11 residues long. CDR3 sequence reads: CASQQNTEAFF. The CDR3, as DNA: TGTGCCTCCCAACAGAACACTGAAGCTTTCTTT.

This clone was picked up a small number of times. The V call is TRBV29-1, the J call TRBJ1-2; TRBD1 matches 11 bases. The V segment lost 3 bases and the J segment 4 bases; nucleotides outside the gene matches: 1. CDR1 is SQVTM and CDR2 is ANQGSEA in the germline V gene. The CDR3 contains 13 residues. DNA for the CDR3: TGCAGCGTTGACGGGACAGGGGGCTATGGCTACACCTTC. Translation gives CSVDGTGGYGYTF.

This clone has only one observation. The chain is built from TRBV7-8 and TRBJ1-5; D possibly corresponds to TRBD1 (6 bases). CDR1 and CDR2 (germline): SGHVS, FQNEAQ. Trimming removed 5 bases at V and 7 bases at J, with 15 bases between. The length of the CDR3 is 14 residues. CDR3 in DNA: TGTGCCAGCAGCCGCGAGGGGGTTTGGCAGCCCCAGCATTTT. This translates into CASSREGVWQPQHF.

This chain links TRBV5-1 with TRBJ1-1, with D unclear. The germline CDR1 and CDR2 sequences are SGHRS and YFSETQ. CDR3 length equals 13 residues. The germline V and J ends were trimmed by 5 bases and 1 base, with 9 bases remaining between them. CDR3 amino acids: CASRLFGNTEAFF. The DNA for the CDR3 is TGCGCCAGCAGATTATTCGGGAACACTGAAGCTTTCTTT.

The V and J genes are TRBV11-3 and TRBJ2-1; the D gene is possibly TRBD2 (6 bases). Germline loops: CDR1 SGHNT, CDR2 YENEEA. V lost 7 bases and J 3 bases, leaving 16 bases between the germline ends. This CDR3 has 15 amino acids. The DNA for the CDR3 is TGTGCCAGCACCCCTGGTAGCGGAAACTACAATGAGCAGTTCTTC. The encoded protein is CASTPGSGNYNEQFF.

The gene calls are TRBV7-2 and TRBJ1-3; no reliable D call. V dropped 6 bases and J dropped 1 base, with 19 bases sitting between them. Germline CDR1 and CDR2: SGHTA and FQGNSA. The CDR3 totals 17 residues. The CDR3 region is CASSPLPQLASGNTIYF. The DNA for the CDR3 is TGTGCCAGCAGTCCGCTCCCCCAGTTAGCATCTGGAAACACCATATATTTT.

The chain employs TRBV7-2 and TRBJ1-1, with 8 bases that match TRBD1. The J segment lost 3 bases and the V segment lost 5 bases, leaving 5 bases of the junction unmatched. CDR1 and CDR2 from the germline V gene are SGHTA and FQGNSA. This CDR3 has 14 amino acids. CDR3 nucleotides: TGTGCCAGCAGCGTCAGGGGGCTCGACACTGAAGCTTTCTTT. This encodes CASSVRGLDTEAFF.

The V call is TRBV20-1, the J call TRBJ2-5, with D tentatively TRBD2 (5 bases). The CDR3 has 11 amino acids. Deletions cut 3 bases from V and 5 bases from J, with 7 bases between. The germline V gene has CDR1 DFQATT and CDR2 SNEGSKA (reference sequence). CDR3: CSASSVETQYF. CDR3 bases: TGCAGTGCTAGTAGCGTGGAGACCCAGTACTTC.

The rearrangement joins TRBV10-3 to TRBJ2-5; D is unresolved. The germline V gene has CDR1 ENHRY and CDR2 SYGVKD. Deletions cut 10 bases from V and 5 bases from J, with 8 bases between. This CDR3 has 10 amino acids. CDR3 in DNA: TGTGCCACCCGAGAGGAGACCCAGTACTTC. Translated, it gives CATREETQYF.

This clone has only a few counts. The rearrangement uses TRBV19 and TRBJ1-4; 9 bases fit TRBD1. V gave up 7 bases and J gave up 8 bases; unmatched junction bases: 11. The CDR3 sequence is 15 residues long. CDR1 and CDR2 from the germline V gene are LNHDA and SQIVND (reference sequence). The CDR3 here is CASTSPGDREEKLFF. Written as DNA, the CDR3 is TGTGCCAGTACCTCTCCCGGGGACAGGGAAGAAAAACTGTTTTTT.

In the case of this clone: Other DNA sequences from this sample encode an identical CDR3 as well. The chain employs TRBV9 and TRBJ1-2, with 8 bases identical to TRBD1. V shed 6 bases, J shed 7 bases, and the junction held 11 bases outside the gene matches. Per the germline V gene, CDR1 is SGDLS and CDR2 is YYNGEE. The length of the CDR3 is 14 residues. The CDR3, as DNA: TGTGCCAGCACCGCGGGGCAGGGGGCTGGTGGCTACACCTTC. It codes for CASTAGQGAGGYTF.

The CDR3 DNA follows: TGTGCCAGCAGCCCCCCCGGGACAGCCGAATATGGCTACACCTTC. Translated, it gives CASSPPGTAEYGYTF. The chain recombines TRBV11-1 with TRBJ1-2; the match to TRBD1 covers 7 bases. CDR1 and CDR2 (germline): SGHAT, FQDESV (reference sequence). V lost 5 bases and J lost 5; bases outside the gene matches: 11. The CDR3 length is 15 residues.

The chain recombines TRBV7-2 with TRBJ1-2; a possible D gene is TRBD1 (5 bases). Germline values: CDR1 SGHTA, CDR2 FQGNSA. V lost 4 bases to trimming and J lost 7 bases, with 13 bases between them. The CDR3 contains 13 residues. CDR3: CASSSIAGGGYTF. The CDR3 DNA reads TGTGCCAGCAGCTCTATAGCCGGGGGTGGCTACACCTTC.

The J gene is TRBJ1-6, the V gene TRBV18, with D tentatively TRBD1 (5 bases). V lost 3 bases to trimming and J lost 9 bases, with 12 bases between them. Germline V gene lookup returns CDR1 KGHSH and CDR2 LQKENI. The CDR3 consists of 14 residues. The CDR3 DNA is TGTGCCAGCTCACCGGCGGGGGTTAGTTCACCCCTCCACTTT. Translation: CASSPAGVSSPLHF.

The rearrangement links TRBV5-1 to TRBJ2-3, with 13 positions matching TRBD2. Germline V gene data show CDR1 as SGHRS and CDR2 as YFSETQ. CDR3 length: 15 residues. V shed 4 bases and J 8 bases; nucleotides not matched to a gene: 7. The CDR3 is CASSPGLAGEGTQYF. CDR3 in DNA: TGCGCCAGCAGCCCCGGACTAGCGGGAGAGGGTACGCAGTATTTT. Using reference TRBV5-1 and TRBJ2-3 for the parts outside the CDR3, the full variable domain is KAGVTQTPRYLIKTRGQQVTLSCSPISGHRSVSWYQQTPGQGLQFLFEYFSETQRNKGNFPGRFSGRQFSNSRSEMNVSTLELGDSALYLCASSPGLAGEGTQYFGPGTRLTVL.

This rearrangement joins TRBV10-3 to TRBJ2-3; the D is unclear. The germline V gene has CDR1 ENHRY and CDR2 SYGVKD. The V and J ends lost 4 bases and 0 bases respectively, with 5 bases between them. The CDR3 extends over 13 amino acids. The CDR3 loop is CAISGASTDTQYF. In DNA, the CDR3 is TGTGCCATCAGTGGGGCTAGCACAGATACGCAGTATTTT.

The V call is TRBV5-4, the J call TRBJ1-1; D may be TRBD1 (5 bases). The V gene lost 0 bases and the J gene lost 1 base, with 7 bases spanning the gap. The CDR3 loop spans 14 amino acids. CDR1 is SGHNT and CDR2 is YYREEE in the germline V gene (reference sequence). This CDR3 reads CASSLGGRNTEAFF. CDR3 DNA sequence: TGTGCCAGCAGCTTGGGGGGCAGGAACACTGAAGCTTTCTTT.

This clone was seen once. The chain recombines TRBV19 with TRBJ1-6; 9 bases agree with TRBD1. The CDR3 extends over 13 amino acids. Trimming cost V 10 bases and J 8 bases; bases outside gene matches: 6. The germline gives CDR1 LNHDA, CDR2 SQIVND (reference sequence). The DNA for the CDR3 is TGTGCCACCGGACAGGGGTGGGATTCACCCCTCCACTTT. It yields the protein CATGQGWDSPLHF.

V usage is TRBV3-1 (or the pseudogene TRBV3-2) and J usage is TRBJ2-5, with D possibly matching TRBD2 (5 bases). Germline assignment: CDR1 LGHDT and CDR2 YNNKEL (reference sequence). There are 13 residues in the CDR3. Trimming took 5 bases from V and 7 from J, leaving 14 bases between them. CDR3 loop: CASSDPPGRTQYF. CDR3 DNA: TGTGCCAGCAGCGACCCCCCGGGGAGGACCCAGTACTTC.